The clone carrying this TCR beta chain was seen a few times. What it recognizes is unknown. From the RACE reads, TCRdb called clonotypes with MiXCR, one entry per CDR3 protein. The data show fewer than 300,000 distinct CDR3 sequences, just under 8% seen once. Trimming took 6 bases from V and 2 from J; bases not matched to a gene: 7. CDR3 length equals 14 residues. Germline CDR1 MDHEN, CDR2 SYDVKM. This record comes from a study of human T cells and chemical hapten exposure. Study-level information: The study patch tested 0.01% DPC on the upper back and read results at 6 days.

Study-wide results and caveats: Patch test scores rose with PT1 expanded TCR counts, a positive correlation. TCRs exceeding a frequency of 1 in 1000 stayed unchanged under DPC sensitization.

Time point here: pre-sensitization, week 0. The treatment is: therapeutic diphenylcyclopropenone sensitization with weekly scalp DPC. The chain combines TRBV28 with TRBJ2-7; TRBD1 matches at 7 bases. The material was whole blood, obtained in connection with sensitization to the hapten diphenylcyclopropenone (DPC). The clonotype was recovered from a man aged 18-30 years with alopecia areata. Some clones in this sample may be carry-over from other donors' samples. The CDR3 sequence is CASRPDRVAYEQYF. The DNA of the CDR3 is TGTGCCAGCAGACCCGACAGGGTTGCCTACGAGCAGTACTTC.